This entry features one TCR beta chain sequence. The V and J ends lost 6 bases and 4 bases respectively, with 16 bases between them. Germline V gene lookup returns CDR1 SNHLY and CDR2 FYNNEI. This CDR3 has 15 amino acids. Method: immunoSEQ multiplex PCR; TCRdb's copy keeps in-frame clones and lacks some. The table lists 60,000 to 75,000 clones, more than 80% of them singletons. Autoimmune disease history or systemic immunosuppression disqualified patients. These data belong to a study of OX40 agonist ivuxolimab in advanced cancers. Study context: Patients were treated with ivuxolimab, an agonistic anti-OX40 (CD134) antibody. Every patient in dose escalation had hepatocellular carcinoma, melanoma, renal cell or head and neck cancer.

This chain connects TRBV2 to TRBJ2-4; D uncertain. Sequencing used CD4+ or CD8+ T cells sorted from blood, obtained in a trial of the OX40 agonist ivuxolimab. The source is an adult with an advanced solid tumor such as melanoma, head and neck, liver or kidney cancer. Written as DNA, the CDR3 is TGTGCCAGCAGCGCTAGGCAGTTTTTTAAAAACATTCAGTACTTC. Its translation: CASSARQFFKNIQYF.